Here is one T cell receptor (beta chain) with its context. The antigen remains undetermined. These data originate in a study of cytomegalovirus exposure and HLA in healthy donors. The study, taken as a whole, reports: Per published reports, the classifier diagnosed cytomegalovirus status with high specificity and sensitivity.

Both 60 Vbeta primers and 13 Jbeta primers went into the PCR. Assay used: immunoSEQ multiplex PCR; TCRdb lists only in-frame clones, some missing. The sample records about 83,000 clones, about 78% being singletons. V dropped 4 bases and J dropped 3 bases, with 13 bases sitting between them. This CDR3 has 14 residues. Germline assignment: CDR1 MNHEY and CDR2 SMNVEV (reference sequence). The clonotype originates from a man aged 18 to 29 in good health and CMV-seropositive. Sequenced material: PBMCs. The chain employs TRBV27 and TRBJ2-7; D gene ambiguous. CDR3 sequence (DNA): TGTGCCAGCAGTTCAGTCGGAGTTCTCTACGAGCAGTACTTC. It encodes CASSSVGVLYEQYF.